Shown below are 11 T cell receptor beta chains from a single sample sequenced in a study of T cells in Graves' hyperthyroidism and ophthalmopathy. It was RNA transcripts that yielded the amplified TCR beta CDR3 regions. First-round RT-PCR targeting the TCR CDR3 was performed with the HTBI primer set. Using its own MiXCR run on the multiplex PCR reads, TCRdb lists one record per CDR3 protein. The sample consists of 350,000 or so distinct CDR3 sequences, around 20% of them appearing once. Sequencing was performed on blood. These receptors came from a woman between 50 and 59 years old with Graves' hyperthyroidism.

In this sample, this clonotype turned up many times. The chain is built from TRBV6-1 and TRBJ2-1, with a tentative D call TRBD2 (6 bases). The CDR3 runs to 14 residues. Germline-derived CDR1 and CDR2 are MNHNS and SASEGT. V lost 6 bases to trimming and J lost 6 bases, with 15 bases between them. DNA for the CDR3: TGTGCCAGCAGCCCCACCGCGACTAGCAATGAGCAGTTCTTC. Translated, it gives CASSPTATSNEQFF.

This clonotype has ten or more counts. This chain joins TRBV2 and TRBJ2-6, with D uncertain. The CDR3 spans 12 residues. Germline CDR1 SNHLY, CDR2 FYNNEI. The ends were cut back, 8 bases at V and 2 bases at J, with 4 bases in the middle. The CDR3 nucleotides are TGTGCCAGCCGGGCTGGGGCCAACGTCCTGACTTTC. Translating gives CASRAGANVLTF.

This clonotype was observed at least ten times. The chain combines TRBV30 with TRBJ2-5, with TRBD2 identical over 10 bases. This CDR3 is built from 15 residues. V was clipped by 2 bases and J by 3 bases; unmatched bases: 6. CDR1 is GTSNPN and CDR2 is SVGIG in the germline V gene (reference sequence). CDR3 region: CAWSQAGGPKETQYF. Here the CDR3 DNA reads TGTGCCTGGAGTCAAGCGGGAGGGCCGAAAGAGACCCAGTACTTC. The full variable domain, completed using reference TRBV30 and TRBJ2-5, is SQTIHQWPATLVQPVGSPLSLECTVEGTSNPNLYWYRQAAGRGLQLLFYSVGIGQISSEVPQNLSASRPQDRQFILSSKKLLLSDSGFYLCAWSQAGGPKETQYFGPGTRLLVL.

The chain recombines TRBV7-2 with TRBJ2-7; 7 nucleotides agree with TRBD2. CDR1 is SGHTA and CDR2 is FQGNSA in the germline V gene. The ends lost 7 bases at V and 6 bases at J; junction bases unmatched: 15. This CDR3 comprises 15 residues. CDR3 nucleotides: TGTGCCAGCACCCCTAGCCGGCTCACGGGGGGCGAGCAGTACTTC. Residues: CASTPSRLTGGEQYF. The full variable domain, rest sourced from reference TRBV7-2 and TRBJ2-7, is GAGVSQSPSNKVTEKGKDVELRCDPISGHTALYWYRQSLGQGLEFLIYFQGNSAPDKSGLPSDRFSAERTGGSVSTLTIQRTQQEDSAVYLCASTPSRLTGGEQYFGPGTRLTVT.

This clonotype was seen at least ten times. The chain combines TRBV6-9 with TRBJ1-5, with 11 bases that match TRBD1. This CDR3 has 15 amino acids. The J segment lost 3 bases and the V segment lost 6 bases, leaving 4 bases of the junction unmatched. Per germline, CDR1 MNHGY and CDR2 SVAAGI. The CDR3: CASSTGQGDNQPQHF. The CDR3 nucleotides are TGTGCCAGCAGCACGGGACAGGGGGACAATCAGCCCCAGCATTTT.

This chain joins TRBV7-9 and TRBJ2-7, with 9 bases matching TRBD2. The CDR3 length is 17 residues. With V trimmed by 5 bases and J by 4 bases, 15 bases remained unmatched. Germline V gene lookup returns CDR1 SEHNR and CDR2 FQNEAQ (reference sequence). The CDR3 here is CASSPAFLRGRGYEQYF. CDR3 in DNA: TGTGCCAGCAGCCCTGCTTTTCTACGCGGGAGGGGATACGAGCAGTACTTC.

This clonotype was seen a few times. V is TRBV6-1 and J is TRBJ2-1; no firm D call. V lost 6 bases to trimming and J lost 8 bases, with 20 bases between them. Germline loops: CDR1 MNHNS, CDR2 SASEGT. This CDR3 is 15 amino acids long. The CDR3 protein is CASRRRGVTVDEQFF. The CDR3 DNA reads TGTGCCAGCAGACGTCGCGGAGTGACCGTGGATGAGCAGTTCTTC.

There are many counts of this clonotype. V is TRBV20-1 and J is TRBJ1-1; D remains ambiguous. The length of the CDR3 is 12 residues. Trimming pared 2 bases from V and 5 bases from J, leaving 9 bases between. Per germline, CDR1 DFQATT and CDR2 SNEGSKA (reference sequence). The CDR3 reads CSARQRITEAFF. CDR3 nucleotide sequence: TGCAGTGCTAGACAAAGGATTACTGAAGCTTTCTTT.

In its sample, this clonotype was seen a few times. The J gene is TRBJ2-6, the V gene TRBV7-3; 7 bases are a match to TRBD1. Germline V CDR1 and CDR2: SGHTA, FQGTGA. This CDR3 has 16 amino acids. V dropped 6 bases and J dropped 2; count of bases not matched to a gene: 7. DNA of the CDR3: TGTGCCAGCAGAAGCAACAGGGGAGCTGGGGCCAACGTCCTGACTTTC. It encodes CASRSNRGAGANVLTF.

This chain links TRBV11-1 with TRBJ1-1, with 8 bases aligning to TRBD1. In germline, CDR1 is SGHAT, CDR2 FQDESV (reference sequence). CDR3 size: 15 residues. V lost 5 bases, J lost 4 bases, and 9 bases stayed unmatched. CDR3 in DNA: TGTGCCAGCAGCAAAAGACAGGGGATCGTCACTGAAGCTTTCTTT. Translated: CASSKRQGIVTEAFF.

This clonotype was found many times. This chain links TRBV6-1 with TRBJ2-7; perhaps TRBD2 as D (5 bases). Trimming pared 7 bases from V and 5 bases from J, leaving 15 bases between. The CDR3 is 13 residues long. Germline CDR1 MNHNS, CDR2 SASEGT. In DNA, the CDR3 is TGTGCCAGCACCATCGATGAGGGAAACGAGCAGTACTTC. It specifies CASTIDEGNEQYF.